A single sample is the source of the 5 T cell receptor beta chains below, sequenced in a study of blood T cell repertoires in COVID-19 (dated by TCRdb to between 2020 and 2021). The receptor library was made with the immunoSEQ multiplex PCR assay. TCRdb limited this immuneACCESS table to in-frame rearrangements with V and J called. A share of clones is missing; checked studies link under half to unresolved V genes, and the rest is unexplained. Present in this sample are about 29,000 clones, 84% of which were seen just once. Approximately 9.4% of the sample belongs to the ten largest clones. The sample was peripheral blood. Every receptor here comes from an elderly man with active COVID-19.

The chain carries TRBV10-3 and TRBJ1-5; perhaps TRBD1 as D (5 bases). CDR1 and CDR2 from the germline V gene are ENHRY and SYGVKD. The CDR3 totals 12 residues. Deletions cut 2 bases from V and 8 bases from J, with 7 bases between. The CDR3 DNA reads as TGTGCCATCAGTGAGCCGGGGGAGCCCCAGCATTTT. This codes for CAISEPGEPQHF.

This chain links TRBV28 with TRBJ2-7; 10 bases match TRBD2. Germline CDR1 and CDR2: MDHEN and SYDVKM. CDR3 length: 16 amino acids. With V trimmed by 5 bases and J by 0 bases, 7 bases remained unmatched. The CDR3 protein is CASSPIAGGRSYEQYF. The CDR3 region has the DNA TGTGCCAGCAGTCCTATAGCGGGGGGACGCTCCTACGAGCAGTACTTC. The whole variable domain, filled in from reference TRBV28 and TRBJ2-7, reads DVKVTQSSRYLVKRTGEKVFLECVQDMDHENMFWYRQDPGLGLRLIYFSYDVKMKEKGDIPEGYSVSREKKERFSLILESASTNQTSMYLCASSPIAGGRSYEQYFGPGTRLTVT.

V and J are TRBV6-5 and TRBJ2-3; TRBD1 might be the D (7 bases). The CDR3 covers 15 residues. Trimming left V 8 bases short and J 0 bases short, with 15 bases between. Looked up from germline, CDR1 is MNHEY and CDR2 is SVGAGI. CDR3 sequence reads: CASLGGRGSTDTQYF. For the CDR3, the DNA is TGTGCCAGCCTCGGGGGCAGGGGGAGCACAGATACGCAGTATTTT.

This chain joins TRBV13 and TRBJ2-5; TRBD1 matches 8 bases. In germline, CDR1 is PRHDT, CDR2 FYEKMQ (reference sequence). The CDR3 is 16 amino acids. V lost 5 bases to trimming and J lost 5 bases; unmatched junction nucleotides: 13. CDR3 region: CASSTRQTGGVETQYF. DNA of the CDR3: TGTGCCAGCAGCACCAGGCAAACAGGGGGAGTGGAGACCCAGTACTTC.

J is TRBJ1-3 and V is TRBV2, with D possibly TRBD1 on 5 matching bases. The CDR3 consists of 13 residues. The V end lost 6 bases, the J end lost 4 bases, and 10 bases lay between the germline ends. Per germline, CDR1 SNHLY and CDR2 FYNNEI. The CDR3 DNA sequence: TGTGCCAGCAGGGCAGGGCCCGGAAACACCATATATTTT. Protein: CASRAGPGNTIYF.